This record covers a single T cell receptor (beta chain). The authors' processing: Estimation of nucleated cell counts was performed using reference gene primer amplification. Sequenced by immunoSEQ multiplex PCR; TCRdb stores in-frame clones only, minus some. V, J and clone size derive from that table, while D and trimming were established from the DNA sequence. The repertoire holds 250,000 or so clones, with 65% to 85% as singletons. V lost 2 bases to trimming and J lost 9 bases, with 15 bases between them. Germline CDR1 reads MDHEN; CDR2 reads SYDVKM. The CDR3 is made up of 14 amino acids. The data derive from a study of blood T cell repertoires in COVID-19. Study-wide context: Sites in the United States, Italy and Spain provided acute and convalescent COVID-19 samples. T cells, B-cell-depleted T cells, or PBMCs supplied cDNA or gDNA.

The sequence was obtained from a human donor in a cohort sampled during active COVID-19. The chain uses TRBV28 and TRBJ2-3, with a weak D call TRBD2 (5 bases). Sequencing was performed on peripheral blood. As DNA, the CDR3 is TGTGCCAGCAGTTTACTCAGCCGCCCGGGGACGCAGTATTTT. Protein product: CASSLLSRPGTQYF.